This T cell receptor beta chain is drawn from a study of CD8 T cells in ankylosing spondylitis. Study-wide results and caveats: Earlier studies detected some motif variants in reactive arthritis synovial fluid and blood. Clones tied to disease were said to be significantly enriched in matched ankylosing spondylitis synovial fluid.

Trimming shortened V by 6 bases and J by 0 bases, and 11 bases separated the two germline ends. Germline CDR1 and CDR2: MNHNS and SASEGT. This CDR3 spans 14 amino acids. Quantitative molecular-barcoded 5'-RACE generated the TCR beta libraries. TCRdb recomputed calls from the 5' RACE reads with MiXCR, one row per CDR3 protein. The sample lists some 100,000 distinct CDR3 sequences, about 8% seen once, with 9.9% in the top ten. As regards this clonotype: What it recognizes is unknown.

The V gene is TRBV6-1, the J gene TRBJ1-1; a weak D match, TRBD1 (6 bases). The sample consisted of blood, either unsorted or a sorted T cell fraction (not recorded which). This receptor was identified in a male donor with ankylosing spondylitis or in good health (not recorded which). CDR3 protein: CASRRDTLNTEAFF. CDR3 DNA sequence: TGTGCCAGCAGAAGGGACACCCTGAACACTGAAGCTTTCTTT.